This paragraph reports one TCR beta chain. What it binds is not known. This CDR3 contains 13 residues. The data are from a study of T cells after yellow fever vaccination. About the research overall: Each low-cell-number fraction was prepared by means of SMART-Seq v4 Ultra Low Input.

The study, taken as a whole, reports: Most primary-vaccination clones reappeared after the booster (about 96% CD4, 85% to 90% CD8).

TCRdb processed the 5' RACE reads anew with MiXCR; each CDR3 protein has one entry. This table has some 99,000 distinct CDR3 sequences, approximately 6.3% appearing once. The chain uses TRBV21-1 and TRBJ2-2. TRBV21-1 is recorded as a pseudogene. Sequencing used CD8+ T cells sorted from PBMCs, obtained 10 days after the yellow fever booster vaccination. The clonotype originates from a young man who received the YFV17D yellow fever vaccine. CDR3 in amino acids: CANLYWNTGELFF. The CDR3 DNA is TGTGCCAACCTATATTGGAACACCGGGGAGCTGTTTTTT.